One sample yielded the 19 T cell receptor beta chains listed below, sequenced in a study of OX40 agonist ivuxolimab in advanced cancers. The protocol was immunoSEQ multiplex PCR, while the TCRdb copy is restricted to in-frame clones and leaves out a portion. The sample yields approximately 82,000 clones, about nine tenths seen once. Sequenced here: CD4+ or CD8+ T cells sorted from blood, sampled in a trial of the OX40 agonist ivuxolimab. The receptors originated from an adult with an advanced solid tumor such as melanoma, head and neck, liver or kidney cancer.

V usage is TRBV5-4 and J usage is TRBJ2-1; 7 positions match TRBD1. The CDR3 contains 16 residues. CDR1 and CDR2 from the germline V gene are SGHNT and YYREEE (reference sequence). The ends lost 0 bases at V and 3 bases at J; junction bases unmatched: 6. The CDR3 here is CASSLERQGYYNEQFF. As DNA, the CDR3 is TGTGCCAGCAGCTTGGAGAGACAGGGTTACTACAATGAGCAGTTCTTC.

The V and J genes are TRBV13 and TRBJ2-5, with D possibly matching TRBD1 (6 bases). Germline CDR1 and CDR2: PRHDT and FYEKMQ (reference sequence). V lost 4 bases and J 2 bases, leaving 11 bases between the germline ends. The CDR3 is made up of 14 amino acids. The chain's CDR3 is CASSWLGQQETQYF. For the CDR3, the DNA is TGTGCCAGCAGCTGGCTGGGACAACAAGAGACCCAGTACTTC. The variable domain in full, with the rest retrieved from reference TRBV13 and TRBJ2-5, is AAGVIQSPRHLIKEKRETATLKCYPIPRHDTVYWYQQGPGQDPQFLISFYEKMQSDKGSIPDRFSAQQFSDYHSELNMSSLELGDSALYFCASSWLGQQETQYFGPGTRLLVL.

The chain couples TRBV18 to TRBJ1-1; 10 bases match TRBD1. Germline CDR1 reads KGHSH; CDR2 reads LQKENI. This CDR3 region has 17 residues. V trimming: 5 bases; J trimming: 6 bases; junction bases outside the gene matches: 15. The DNA for the CDR3 is TGTGCCAGCTCATCGTTGACAGGGGGCGCGGGGAGGTCTGAAGCTTTCTTT. It yields the protein CASSSLTGGAGRSEAFF. Full variable domain (rest looked up from reference TRBV18 and TRBJ1-1): NAGVMQNPRHLVRRRGQEARLRCSPMKGHSHVYWYRQLPEEGLKFMVYLQKENIIDESGMPKERFSAEFPKEGPSILRIQQVVRGDSAAYFCASSSLTGGAGRSEAFFGQGTRLTVV.

This sequence joins TRBV29-1 and TRBJ1-1, with D perhaps matching TRBD1 (5 bases). The CDR3 consists of 12 residues. Per the germline V gene, CDR1 is SQVTM and CDR2 is ANQGSEA. V was clipped by 7 bases and J by 4 bases, with 13 bases between them. The DNA for the CDR3 is TGCAGCGCAGGGAGAGGGGCCACTGAAGCTTTCTTT. Residues: CSAGRGATEAFF.

V usage is TRBV29-1 and J usage is TRBJ1-3, with a weak D call TRBD1 (6 bases). Germline CDR1 and CDR2: SQVTM and ANQGSEA. This CDR3 region has 13 residues. V was trimmed by 6 bases and J by 2 bases, leaving 11 bases between them. For the CDR3, the DNA is TGCAGCGTCATCGGGACACCTGGAAACACCATATATTTT. It codes for CSVIGTPGNTIYF.

The rearrangement joins TRBV18 to TRBJ2-2, with unresolved D. This CDR3 has 13 amino acids. Germline V gene sequence: CDR1 KGHSH, CDR2 LQKENI. Deletions cut 2 bases from V and 6 bases from J, with 7 bases between. The CDR3 DNA reads as TGTGCCAGCTCACCAACGGGTTCCGGGGAGCTGTTTTTT. Translating it yields CASSPTGSGELFF.

This chain links TRBV9 with TRBJ2-3; 12 bases match TRBD2. With 0 bases clipped from V and 4 bases from J, the junction kept 3 bases outside the gene matches. Germline CDR1 SGDLS, CDR2 YYNGEE. There are 16 residues in the CDR3. In nucleotides, the CDR3 is TGTGCCAGCAGCGTAGAACTAGCGGGGGGCGCAGATACGCAGTATTTT. This gives the protein CASSVELAGGADTQYF.

The V gene is TRBV6-6, the J gene TRBJ2-7; D perhaps matches TRBD1 (5 bases). CDR1 and CDR2 from the germline V gene are MNHNY and SVGAGI (reference sequence). V gave up 7 bases and J gave up 1 base, with 11 bases separating them. This CDR3 region has 13 residues. Here the CDR3 DNA reads TGTGCCAGCAACGAAGGGGCGTCCTACGAGCAGTACTTC. It translates to CASNEGASYEQYF.

V usage is TRBV5-1 and J usage is TRBJ1-5, with TRBD1 matching over 8 bases. V lost 3 bases to trimming and J lost 0 bases; unmatched junction nucleotides: 2. Germline values: CDR1 SGHRS, CDR2 YFSETQ. The CDR3 has 15 amino acids. CDR3 sequence reads: CASSWTGNSNQPQHF. The CDR3 region has the DNA TGCGCCAGCAGCTGGACAGGGAATAGCAATCAGCCCCAGCATTTT.

The chain links TRBV5-1 to TRBJ2-7; possibly TRBD2 for D (6 bases). The CDR3 is 13 amino acids. Per the germline V gene, CDR1 is SGHRS and CDR2 is YFSETQ. V lost 4 bases, J lost 5 bases, and 13 bases lay in between. The CDR3 here is CASSPMGGHEQYF. The CDR3 DNA is TGCGCCAGCAGCCCCATGGGGGGTCACGAGCAGTACTTC.

The rearrangement uses TRBV9 and TRBJ1-1; TRBD1 agrees at 7 bases. The CDR3 contains 15 residues. The J segment lost 1 base and the V segment lost 0 bases, leaving 3 bases of the junction unmatched. Germline V CDR1 and CDR2: SGDLS, YYNGEE. The CDR3 reads CASSVGEGANTEAFF. In DNA, the CDR3 is TGTGCCAGCAGCGTAGGCGAGGGGGCGAACACTGAAGCTTTCTTT.

The J gene is TRBJ2-7, the V gene TRBV27, with TRBD2 as a possible D gene (5 bases). The V gene lost 5 bases and the J gene lost 7 bases, with 15 bases spanning the gap. The CDR3 loop spans 13 amino acids. Germline V gene data show CDR1 as MNHEY and CDR2 as SMNVEV (reference sequence). The chain's CDR3 is CASSIPGRGEQYF. The CDR3 bases are TGTGCCAGCAGTATCCCGGGCAGAGGGGAGCAGTACTTC.

J is TRBJ1-1 and V is TRBV25-1, with no clear D. The CDR3 runs 13 residues. V lost 7 bases and J 4 bases, leaving 13 bases between the germline ends. Looked up from germline, CDR1 is MGHDK and CDR2 is SYGVNS. CDR3: CASTGRWGTEAFF. Written as DNA, the CDR3 is TGTGCCAGCACCGGCCGGTGGGGCACTGAAGCTTTCTTT.

V and J are TRBV18 and TRBJ2-4; tentative D call: TRBD1 (7 bases). CDR1 and CDR2 from the germline V gene are KGHSH and LQKENI. The CDR3 is made up of 15 amino acids. V gave up 5 bases and J gave up 9 bases, with 20 bases separating them. Here the CDR3 reads CASSSSGTEGGIQYF. In DNA form, the CDR3 reads TGTGCCAGCTCATCCTCCGGGACAGAGGGGGGCATTCAGTACTTC.

This clone was detected only once. The chain has TRBV10-3 and TRBJ2-1, with D tentatively TRBD2 (6 bases). V dropped 4 bases and J dropped 5 bases, with 9 bases sitting between them. The CDR3 contains 13 residues. Germline V lookup: CDR1 ENHRY, CDR2 SYGVKD. The CDR3 coding sequence is TGTGCCATCAGTGCCCGGGAGAACAATGAGCAGTTCTTC. Its protein is CAISARENNEQFF.

The chain couples TRBV4-1 to TRBJ2-3; 7 bases map to TRBD2. With 0 bases clipped from V and 4 bases from J, the junction kept 10 bases outside the gene matches. The CDR3 totals 17 residues. Germline CDR1 MGHRA, CDR2 YSYEKL. The CDR3 DNA sequence: TGCGCCAGCAGCCAAGAACGGCGGGAGTTCTTCCCAGATACGCAGTATTTT. Its translation: CASSQERREFFPDTQYF.

The chain couples TRBV7-6 to TRBJ2-1, with TRBD2 matching over 9 bases. This CDR3 region has 17 residues. Germline CDR1 is SGHVS and CDR2 is FNYEAQ. The junction had 7 bases not matched to a gene; V was cut back by 3 bases and J by 1 base. The CDR3 coding sequence is TGTGCCAGCAGCTTTTCCATTCTAGCGGGGTCCTACAATGAGCAGTTCTTC. As protein: CASSFSILAGSYNEQFF.

The J gene is TRBJ2-6, the V gene TRBV11-2, with TRBD1 matching 8 bases. J was trimmed by 2 bases and V by 5 bases; bases with no gene match: 11. This CDR3 is 18 amino acids long. The germline CDR1 and CDR2 sequences are SGHAT and FQNNGV. This CDR3 is CASSRRTGGPPGANVLTF. The CDR3, as DNA: TGTGCCAGCAGCCGTCGTACAGGGGGGCCTCCTGGGGCCAACGTCCTGACTTTC.

Turning to this clone: Other DNA sequences in this specimen translate into the identical CDR3. V gene TRBV5-1 combines with J gene TRBJ2-5; TRBD1 matches 7 bases. Germline CDR1 and CDR2: SGHRS and YFSETQ. The CDR3 consists of 13 residues. V shed 2 bases, J shed 2 bases, and the junction held 0 bases outside the gene matches. Written as DNA, the CDR3 is TGCGCCAGCAGCTTACAGGGGCAAGAGACCCAGTACTTC. It specifies CASSLQGQETQYF.